These 26 T cell receptor beta chains share one sample of origin, sequenced in a study of blood T cell repertoires in COVID-19. Produced via immunoSEQ multiplex PCR; TCRdb's table is partial and in-frame only. The sample includes 95,000 to 150,000 clones, 79% of them seen just once. Sequenced material: peripheral blood. These receptors were taken from a man in his forties with active or convalescent COVID-19.

The rearrangement joins TRBV6-5 to TRBJ2-7; TRBD2 matches at 10 bases. This CDR3 spans 16 amino acids. CDR1 and CDR2 from the germline V gene are MNHEY and SVGAGI. The V gene end was trimmed by 0 bases and the J gene end by 4 bases; junction bases not matched to a gene: 6. In nucleotides, the CDR3 is TGTGCCAGCAGTTACTCACCTAGCGGGGGCCCGTACGAGCAGTACTTC. This gives the protein CASSYSPSGGPYEQYF.

The chain carries TRBV11-2 and TRBJ1-2; weak D call: TRBD1 (6 bases). The V gene's germline CDR1 is SGHAT and CDR2 FQNNGV. This CDR3 region has 14 residues. V was shortened by 2 bases and J by 3 bases, with 10 bases between the two germline ends. The CDR3 nucleotides read TGTGCCAGCAGCTTAACGGCAGGGGACTATGGCTACACCTTC. Translated, it gives CASSLTAGDYGYTF.

The chain couples TRBV9 to TRBJ2-3; 10 positions match TRBD2. The V gene end was trimmed by 0 bases and the J gene end by 5 bases; junction bases not matched to a gene: 3. Germline lookup yields CDR1 SGDLS and CDR2 YYNGEE. The CDR3 runs to 15 residues. CDR3 sequence reads: CASSVVSGRIDTQYF. The DNA for the CDR3 is TGTGCCAGCAGCGTAGTTAGCGGGAGGATAGATACGCAGTATTTT.

The chain uses TRBV5-5 and TRBJ2-1; possible D gene TRBD2, 7 bases. V lost 0 bases to trimming and J lost 4 bases, with 11 bases between them. Germline assignment: CDR1 SGHKS and CDR2 YYEKEE (reference sequence). The CDR3 spans 15 residues. CDR3 sequence reads: CASSLGRGQYNEQFF. CDR3 coding DNA: TGTGCCAGCAGCTTGGGGCGGGGGCAGTACAATGAGCAGTTCTTC.

This clone is a singleton in its sample. This chain uses TRBV9 with TRBJ2-1, with a tentative D call TRBD2 (6 bases). CDR3 length: 15 residues. In germline, CDR1 is SGDLS, CDR2 YYNGEE. Trimming shortened V by 0 bases and J by 7 bases, and 14 bases separated the two germline ends. The CDR3 here is CASSVAAGQPNEQFF. CDR3 sequence (DNA): TGTGCCAGCAGCGTAGCTGCGGGGCAGCCGAATGAGCAGTTCTTC.

The rearrangement links TRBV19 to TRBJ1-2, with D unresolved. CDR3 length: 13 amino acids. V was pared by 7 bases and J by 5 bases, with 14 bases between. Per germline, CDR1 LNHDA and CDR2 SQIVND (reference sequence). The chain's CDR3 is CASKRVAAYGYTF. The DNA for the CDR3 is TGTGCCAGTAAGAGGGTGGCAGCTTATGGCTACACCTTC.

This rearrangement joins TRBV28 to TRBJ2-5; tentative D call: TRBD2 (7 bases). Trimming stripped 5 bases from V and 4 bases from J, with 20 bases between. The CDR3 has 16 residues. CDR1 and CDR2 (germline): MDHEN, SYDVKM. CDR3 sequence (DNA): TGTGCCAGCAGTCCCCTCCTAACAGGGAGGGGAGAGACCCAGTACTTC. As protein: CASSPLLTGRGETQYF. The entire variable domain, with the rest obtained from reference TRBV28 and TRBJ2-5, is as follows: DVKVTQSSRYLVKRTGEKVFLECVQDMDHENMFWYRQDPGLGLRLIYFSYDVKMKEKGDIPEGYSVSREKKERFSLILESASTNQTSMYLCASSPLLTGRGETQYFGPGTRLLVL.

The rearrangement links TRBV6-5 to TRBJ1-6; TRBD1 aligns across 9 bases. The length of the CDR3 is 15 residues. CDR1 and CDR2 from the germline V gene are MNHEY and SVGAGI. V was clipped by 2 bases and J by 6 bases; unmatched bases: 2. The CDR3 DNA reads TGTGCCAGCAGTTACGTGGGACAGGGTAATTCACCCCTCCACTTT. Its protein product is CASSYVGQGNSPLHF.

There are a few counts of this clone. The V gene is TRBV11-2, the J gene TRBJ2-7; D ambiguous. The germline V gene has CDR1 SGHAT and CDR2 FQNNGV. The CDR3 consists of 15 residues. Trimming took 1 base from V and 0 from J, leaving 10 bases between them. The CDR3 nucleotides read TGTGCCAGCAGCTTAGCGTATTCGAGCTCCTACGAGCAGTACTTC. Protein product: CASSLAYSSSYEQYF.

This chain connects TRBV5-1 to TRBJ1-6; TRBD1 aligns across 7 bases. Losses at the gene ends were 3 bases for V and 8 bases for J; bases not matched to a gene: 8. Germline CDR1 and CDR2: SGHRS and YFSETQ. CDR3 length equals 15 residues. CDR3 protein: CASSSQGFEDSPLHF. DNA of the CDR3: TGCGCCAGCAGCTCACAGGGGTTTGAGGATTCACCCCTCCACTTT.

V is TRBV5-1 and J is TRBJ1-4; the match to TRBD1 covers 9 bases. The CDR3 runs to 17 residues. Trimming took 5 bases from V and 3 from J; bases not matched to a gene: 11. Germline V gene data show CDR1 as SGHRS and CDR2 as YFSETQ. This chain's CDR3 is CASRSGTGILANEKLFF. CDR3 coding DNA: TGCGCCAGCAGATCCGGGACAGGGATTTTAGCTAATGAAAAACTGTTTTTT.

The rearrangement uses TRBV5-4 and TRBJ1-3; TRBD1 aligns across 11 bases. The length of the CDR3 is 18 residues. J lost 1 base, V lost 4 bases, and 10 bases had no gene match. Germline CDR1 and CDR2: SGHNT and YYREEE (reference sequence). CDR3 coding DNA: TGTGCCAGCAGCCATCCTTGGGGACAGGGGGAGTCTGGAAACACCATATATTTT. It encodes CASSHPWGQGESGNTIYF.

The CDR3 DNA sequence: TGTGCCAGCAGTGAGGGAACTAGCGGCCTCAATGAGCAGTTCTTC. Amino acids: CASSEGTSGLNEQFF. The chain recombines TRBV25-1 with TRBJ2-1, with TRBD2 matching 8 bases. After removal of 3 bases from V and 6 bases from J, the junction contained 7 bases not matched to a gene. CDR3 length: 15 residues. The germline V gene encodes CDR1 MGHDK and CDR2 SYGVNS.

On this clone: Sequence at one end of the junction differs from germline and may be a read error. CDR3 sequence: CASSYSKFEVQEIF. The CDR3 nucleotides are TGTGCCAGCAGTTACTCGAAATTTGAGGTTCAAGAGATCTTT. The chain has TRBV6-5 and TRBJ1-1; D is unresolved. The germline gives CDR1 MNHEY, CDR2 SVGAGI. This CDR3 spans 14 amino acids.

The gene calls are TRBV6-5 and TRBJ2-7; 7 bases are a match to TRBD1. The V and J ends lost 6 bases and 0 bases, in that order; junction bases with no gene match: 2. Per germline, CDR1 MNHEY and CDR2 SVGAGI. The CDR3 extends over 13 amino acids. DNA of the CDR3: TGTGCCAGCAGCTACAGGGGCTCCTACGAGCAGTACTTC. Amino acids: CASSYRGSYEQYF.

This clone was observed once. This chain links TRBV7-9 with TRBJ2-2; TRBD2 matches at 10 bases. The CDR3 totals 16 residues. With V trimmed by 1 base and J by 9 bases, 8 bases remained unmatched. CDR1 is SEHNR and CDR2 is FQNEAQ in the germline V gene (reference sequence). The CDR3: CASSLGLAGASRELFF. In DNA, the CDR3 is TGTGCCAGCAGCTTAGGCCTAGCGGGAGCCTCTAGGGAGCTGTTTTTT.

The chain links TRBV4-1 to TRBJ2-3, with TRBD1 as a possible D gene (6 bases). Germline assignment: CDR1 MGHRA and CDR2 YSYEKL. This CDR3 has 17 residues. Trimming stripped 0 bases from V and 2 bases from J, with 15 bases between. The CDR3: CASSQDGGLPSTDTQYF. The CDR3 nucleotides read TGCGCCAGCAGCCAAGATGGGGGCCTTCCCTCCACAGATACGCAGTATTTT.

This sequence joins TRBV4-1 and TRBJ2-7, with D perhaps matching TRBD2 (6 bases). From germline, CDR1 is MGHRA and CDR2 YSYEKL. Between the trimmed V and J ends, which lost 5 bases and 4 bases, there was a span of 12 bases. CDR3 size: 13 residues. CDR3 sequence: CASSTGTAYEQYF. The CDR3 coding sequence is TGCGCCAGCAGCACCGGGACTGCTTACGAGCAGTACTTC.

This chain joins TRBV19 and TRBJ2-7, with TRBD1 identical over 11 bases. The CDR3 consists of 16 residues. CDR1 and CDR2 (germline): LNHDA, SQIVND (reference sequence). The J segment lost 4 bases and the V segment lost 0 bases, leaving 5 bases of the junction unmatched. In nucleotides, the CDR3 is TGTGCCAGTAGTATAGATCGGACAGGGGGCGGTTACGAGCAGTACTTC. Protein sequence: CASSIDRTGGGYEQYF.

The V call is TRBV9, the J call TRBJ1-4; 7 nucleotides match TRBD1. The CDR3 length is 16 residues. Trimming took 0 bases from V and 3 from J; bases not matched to a gene: 5. CDR1 and CDR2 from the germline V gene are SGDLS and YYNGEE. The CDR3: CASSVGTGIANEKLFF. The CDR3 DNA reads as TGTGCCAGCAGCGTAGGGACAGGTATTGCTAATGAAAAACTGTTTTTT.

The CDR3 DNA follows: TGTGCCAGCAGTTTGAGGGTAGGCTATGGCTACACCTTC. Translating gives CASSLRVGYGYTF. The chain is built from TRBV12-3 or TRBV12-4 and TRBJ1-2, with D uncertain. V was shortened by 3 bases and J by 4 bases, with 9 bases between the two germline ends. This CDR3 is built from 13 residues.

The chain links TRBV4-1 to TRBJ1-1; D is uncertain. Looked up from germline, CDR1 is MGHRA and CDR2 is YSYEKL. The CDR3 covers 14 residues. The germline V and J ends were trimmed by 0 bases and 7 bases, with 12 bases remaining between them. For the CDR3, the DNA is TGCGCCAGCAGCCAAGATCTTTTAGCCCTTGAAGCTTTCTTT. Its translation is CASSQDLLALEAFF.

This clone was counted between two and nine times. The chain has TRBV19 and TRBJ2-2; 9 bases fit TRBD1. V shed 5 bases and J 3 bases; nucleotides not matched to a gene: 4. This CDR3 contains 15 residues. The germline V gene encodes CDR1 LNHDA and CDR2 SQIVND (reference sequence). The CDR3 is CASSGRQGDTGELFF. CDR3 sequence (DNA): TGTGCCAGTAGTGGCCGACAGGGGGACACCGGGGAGCTGTTTTTT. Using reference TRBV19 and TRBJ2-2 for the parts outside the CDR3, the full variable domain is DGGITQSPKYLFRKEGQNVTLSCEQNLNHDAMYWYRQDPGQGLRLIYYSQIVNDFQKGDIAEGYSVSREKKESFPLTVTSAQKNPTAFYLCASSGRQGDTGELFFGEGSRLTVL.

This chain connects TRBV29-1 to TRBJ1-2; D is perhaps TRBD1 (5 bases). The CDR3 contains 13 residues. Germline assignment: CDR1 SQVTM and CDR2 ANQGSEA. V dropped 6 bases and J dropped 8 bases, with 19 bases sitting between them. CDR3 in amino acids: CSVVTRDLNGYTF. CDR3 DNA: TGCAGCGTCGTCACCCGGGACTTGAACGGCTACACCTTC. The variable domain in full, with the rest retrieved from reference TRBV29-1 and TRBJ1-2, is SAVISQKPSRDICQRGTSLTIQCQVDSQVTMMFWYRQQPGQSLTLIATANQGSEATYESGFVIDKFPISRPNLTFSTLTVSNMSPEDSSIYLCSVVTRDLNGYTFGSGTRLTVV.

J is TRBJ1-1 and V is TRBV5-1; 9 nucleotides align to TRBD1. The CDR3 covers 14 residues. V was pared by 4 bases and J by 11 bases, with 12 bases of the junction left unmatched. Germline V lookup: CDR1 SGHRS, CDR2 YFSETQ. The CDR3 reads CASSPGQGSEEAFF. In nucleotides, the CDR3 is TGCGCCAGCAGCCCGGGACAGGGAAGTGAAGAGGCTTTCTTT.

This chain joins TRBV7-9 and TRBJ1-1, with 8 bases matching TRBD1. Germline V lookup: CDR1 SEHNR, CDR2 FQNEAQ (reference sequence). The V segment lost 5 bases and the J segment 10 bases; nucleotides outside the gene matches: 9. The CDR3 has 13 amino acids. The CDR3 sequence: CASSTRTGLIAFF. The CDR3 bases are TGTGCCAGCAGCACCCGGACAGGGCTTATAGCTTTCTTT.